This paragraph reports one T cell receptor beta chain. Its antigen target is currently unknown. Base qualities are not at hand, and no much larger clone is one base apart. This record belongs to a study of Ad26.COV2.S vaccination and SARS-CoV-2 variants (dated by TCRdb to the early 2020s). Describing the broader study: Donors in the vaccine arm were drawn from COV1001, a multicentre, randomized, double-blind, placebo-controlled phase I-IIa trial testing Ad26.COV2.S in healthy adults. Dosing of Ad26.COV2.S was intramuscular, at either 5x10^10 or 1x10^11 viral particles, delivered as one shot or as two shots spaced 56 days apart. TCRbeta repertoire sequencing served as the tool for gauging how specific and how broad the SARS-CoV-2-reactive T cell receptors were following Ad26.COV2.S vaccination. A total of roughly 32 samples were included in the TCR-sequenced set, comprising 19 Ad26.COV2.S vaccine recipients, 5 placebo recipients and 8 SARS-CoV-2 convalescent individuals. Participants in the trial were split at random into five groups of five each, receiving low-dose or high-dose Ad26.COV2.S once or twice, or else placebo on both occasions. Blinding of investigators to trial group allocation was maintained during experiments and outcome assessment.

Results the study describes overall, beyond this receptor: Substantial breadth of spike-specific CD8+ and CD4+ T cell responses was reported after vaccination. The authors noted that the TCR breadth and depth analyses may have underestimated total T cell responses. Vaccine and placebo recipients had similar non-spike TCR breadth, a finding consistent with the vaccine containing only spike. Spike-specific TCR breadth was higher in Ad26.COV2.S recipients than in placebo recipients (P = 0.0014). The study was not powered to compare responses between vaccine doses or regimens.

The CDR3 spans 15 residues, from the cysteine through the phenylalanine. CDR3 DNA is the only sequence kept; it has 45 bases, read in frame from the first base. Compared with germline, V lacks 7 bases and J lacks 6 bases; bases without a gene match: 11. The germline V gene specifies MDHEN as CDR1 and SYDVKM as CDR2. The immunoSEQ Assay was used to sequence TCRbeta CDR3 regions. After extraction, genomic DNA underwent amplification by bias-controlled multiplex PCR, followed by high-throughput sequencing. The paper's data handling went like this. Collapsing and filtering of sequences were performed to quantify the absolute abundance of each unique TCRbeta CDR3 region. T cell fraction was estimated by normalizing TCRbeta template counts to usable DNA, which was measured by amplifying reference genes present in all nucleated cells. Repertoire TCRs were annotated as SARS-CoV-2-specific by exact matching of V gene, CDR3 amino acid sequence and J gene to a known reactive TCR set. The reference SARS-CoV-2 TCR set came from MIRA and was filtered for enrichment in COVID-19-positive ImmuneCODE repertoires, removing public or cross-reactive TCRs. Drawing on the MIRA antigens, annotated TCRs were analysed further at the level of specific ORF or position within ORF. Depth was the summed frequency of annotated unique rearrangements, while breadth was defined as annotated unique rearrangements over total unique productive rearrangements. Two-sided Wilcoxon rank-sum tests were applied when comparing TCR breadth between groups. Entries here come from immuneACCESS through TCRdb and include only in-frame sequences with V and J called. Some clones fail to appear in such tables; in the studies checked, an unresolved V gene covers under half of the shortfall, and the cause of the remainder is unknown. The V and J calls and clone size were taken over from that table, and D and trimming were inferred from the DNA. The sample profile shows about 350,000 clones; roughly 89% of them were found once. Approximately 4.5% of the sample rests with the top ten.

The meaning of the sample's treatment or condition label: over 15 received Ad26.COV2.S at low or high dose, single or two shots; about 5 received placebo; per-sample allocation not given. Repertoires of vaccine and placebo recipients were sequenced from samples collected on day 63 after the first injection. Between 29 July and 7 August 2020, Cohort 1b enrolled fewer than 30 adults aged 18-55 years at one site in Boston, USA. Ad26.COV2.S was a replication-incompetent adenovirus type 26 vector that expressed a prefusion-stabilized SARS-CoV-2 spike protein derived from the original Wuhan strain. The sample consisted of peripheral blood, taken in a trial of Ad26.COV2.S vaccine versus placebo. This clonotype originated in a person between 18 and 65 years old who received the Ad26.COV2.S COVID-19 vaccine or a placebo. This sequence uses TRBV28 and TRBJ2-1; a stretch of 8 junction bases matches TRBD2. The sequenced DNA: TGTGCCAGCAATCCCTCGAGGAGCGGGAGCAATGAGCAGTTCTTC. Its translation is CASNPSRSGSNEQFF.